This TCR beta chain was sequenced for a study of T cell responses to AZD1222 COVID-19 vaccine. Study results and limitations: Two AZD1222 doses significantly raised spike-specific TCR breadth and depth over controls. Clonal diversity was possibly underestimated, and white British individuals and females predominated among donors.

This table comes from immunoSEQ multiplex PCR, and its TCRdb copy is limited to in-frame clones, with some not included. The data show around 99,000 clones, about nine tenths seen once. Deletions cut 3 bases from V and 6 bases from J, with 17 bases between. The V gene's germline CDR1 is SQVTM and CDR2 ANQGSEA. This CDR3 is 14 amino acids long. A note on this clone: The antigen is unknown.

The starting material was peripheral blood, obtained 28 days after the second AZD1222 dose. The rearrangement joins TRBV29-1 to TRBJ1-2; perhaps TRBD1 as D (6 bases). The TCR sequence derives from an adult who received the AZD1222 COVID-19 vaccine. The CDR3 coding sequence is TGCAGCGTTGAGAGGGGGAGCAGGGGAGATGGCTACACCTTC. Translated, it gives CSVERGSRGDGYTF.